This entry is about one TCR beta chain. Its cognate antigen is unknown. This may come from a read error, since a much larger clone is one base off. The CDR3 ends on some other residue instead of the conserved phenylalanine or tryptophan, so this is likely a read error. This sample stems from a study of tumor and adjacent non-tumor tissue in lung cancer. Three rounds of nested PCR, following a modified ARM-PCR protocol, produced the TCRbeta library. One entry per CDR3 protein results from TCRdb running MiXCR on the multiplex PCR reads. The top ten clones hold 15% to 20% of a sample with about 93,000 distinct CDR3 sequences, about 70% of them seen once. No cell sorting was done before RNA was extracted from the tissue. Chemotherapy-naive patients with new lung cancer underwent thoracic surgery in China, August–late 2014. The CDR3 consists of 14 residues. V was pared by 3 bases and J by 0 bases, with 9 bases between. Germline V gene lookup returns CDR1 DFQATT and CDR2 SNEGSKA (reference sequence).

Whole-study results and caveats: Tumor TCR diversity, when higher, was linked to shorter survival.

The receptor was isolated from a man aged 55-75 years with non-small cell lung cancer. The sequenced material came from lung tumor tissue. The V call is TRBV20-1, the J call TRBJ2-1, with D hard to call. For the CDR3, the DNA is TGCAGTGCTAGCAAAGGCCTCTCCTACAATGAGCAGTTCGTC. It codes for CSASKGLSYNEQFV.